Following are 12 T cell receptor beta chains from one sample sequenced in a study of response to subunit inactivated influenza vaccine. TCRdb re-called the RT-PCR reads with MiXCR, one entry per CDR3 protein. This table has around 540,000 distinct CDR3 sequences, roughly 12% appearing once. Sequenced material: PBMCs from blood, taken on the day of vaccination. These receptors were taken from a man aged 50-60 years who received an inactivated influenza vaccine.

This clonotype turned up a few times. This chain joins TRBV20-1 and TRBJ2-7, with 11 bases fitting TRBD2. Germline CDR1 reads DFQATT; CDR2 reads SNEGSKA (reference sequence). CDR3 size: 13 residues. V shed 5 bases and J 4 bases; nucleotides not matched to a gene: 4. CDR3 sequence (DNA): TGCAGTGCTTGGGCTAGCGGGAGGTACGAGCAGTACTTC. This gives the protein CSAWASGRYEQYF.

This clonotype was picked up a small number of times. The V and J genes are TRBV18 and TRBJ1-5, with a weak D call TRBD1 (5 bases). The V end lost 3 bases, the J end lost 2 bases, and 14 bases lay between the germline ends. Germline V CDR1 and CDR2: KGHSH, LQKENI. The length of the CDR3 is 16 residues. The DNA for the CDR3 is TGTGCCAGCTCACCCACAGGCCTAGGCGGCAATCAGCCCCAGCATTTT. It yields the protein CASSPTGLGGNQPQHF.

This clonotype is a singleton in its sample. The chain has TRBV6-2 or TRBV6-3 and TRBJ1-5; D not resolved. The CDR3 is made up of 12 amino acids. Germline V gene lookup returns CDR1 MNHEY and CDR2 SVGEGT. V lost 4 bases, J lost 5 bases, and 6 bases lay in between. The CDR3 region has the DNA TGTGCCAGCAGTTCCCTATATCAGCCCCAGCATTTT. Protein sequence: CASSSLYQPQHF.

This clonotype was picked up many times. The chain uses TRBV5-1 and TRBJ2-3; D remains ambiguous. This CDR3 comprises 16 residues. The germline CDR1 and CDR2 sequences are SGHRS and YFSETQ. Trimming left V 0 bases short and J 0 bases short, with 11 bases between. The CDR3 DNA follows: TGCGCCAGCAGCTTGGATGGCGGAAGAAGCACAGATACGCAGTATTTT. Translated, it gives CASSLDGGRSTDTQYF.

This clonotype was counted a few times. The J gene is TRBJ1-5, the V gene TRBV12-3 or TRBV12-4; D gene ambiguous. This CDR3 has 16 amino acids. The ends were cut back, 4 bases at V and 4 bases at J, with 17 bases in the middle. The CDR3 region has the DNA TGTGCCAGCAGTTCCCCGGGAGGGAGGAGAAATCAGCCCCAGCATTTT. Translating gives CASSSPGGRRNQPQHF.

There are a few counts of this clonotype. This chain's CDR3 is CSVGQGRAFGEQYF. CDR3 DNA: TGCAGCGTTGGACAAGGGAGGGCCTTCGGCGAGCAGTACTTC. V is TRBV29-1 and J is TRBJ2-7; 7 nucleotides align to TRBD2. Germline V CDR1 and CDR2: SQVTM, ANQGSEA. There are 14 residues in the CDR3. V shed 4 bases and J 6 bases; nucleotides not matched to a gene: 12.

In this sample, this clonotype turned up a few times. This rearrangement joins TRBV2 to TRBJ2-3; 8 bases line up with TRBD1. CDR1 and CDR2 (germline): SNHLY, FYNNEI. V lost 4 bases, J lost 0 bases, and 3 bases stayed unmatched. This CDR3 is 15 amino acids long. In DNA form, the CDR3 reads TGTGCCAGCAGTGTACAGGGGGTGAGCACAGATACGCAGTATTTT. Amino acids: CASSVQGVSTDTQYF.

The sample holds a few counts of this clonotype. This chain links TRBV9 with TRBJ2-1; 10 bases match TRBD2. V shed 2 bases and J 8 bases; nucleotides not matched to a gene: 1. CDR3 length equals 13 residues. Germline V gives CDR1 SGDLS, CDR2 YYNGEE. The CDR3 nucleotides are TGTGCCAGCAGCGTGGGGACTAGCGATGAGCAGTTCTTC. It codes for CASSVGTSDEQFF.

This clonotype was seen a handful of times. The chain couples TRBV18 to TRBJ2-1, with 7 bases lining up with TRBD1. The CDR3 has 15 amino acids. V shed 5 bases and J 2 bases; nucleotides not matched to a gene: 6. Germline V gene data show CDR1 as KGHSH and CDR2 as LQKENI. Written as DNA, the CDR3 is TGTGCCAGCTCAAGGACAGGAGCCCCCTACAATGAGCAGTTCTTC. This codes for CASSRTGAPYNEQFF.

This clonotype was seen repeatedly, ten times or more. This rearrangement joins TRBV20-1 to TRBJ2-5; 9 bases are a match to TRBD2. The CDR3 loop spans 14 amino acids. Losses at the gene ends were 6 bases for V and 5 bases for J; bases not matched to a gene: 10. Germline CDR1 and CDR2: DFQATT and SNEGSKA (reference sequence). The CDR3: CSAPSGVLRETQYF. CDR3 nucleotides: TGCAGTGCACCTAGCGGGGTTTTGCGGGAGACCCAGTACTTC.

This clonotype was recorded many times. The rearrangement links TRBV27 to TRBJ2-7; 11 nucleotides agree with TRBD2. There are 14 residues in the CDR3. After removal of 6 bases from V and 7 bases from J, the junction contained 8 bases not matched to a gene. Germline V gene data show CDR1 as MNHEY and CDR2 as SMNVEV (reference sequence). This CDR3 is CASSPSGGPSEQYF. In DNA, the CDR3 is TGTGCCAGCAGCCCTAGCGGGGGGCCTAGTGAGCAGTACTTC.

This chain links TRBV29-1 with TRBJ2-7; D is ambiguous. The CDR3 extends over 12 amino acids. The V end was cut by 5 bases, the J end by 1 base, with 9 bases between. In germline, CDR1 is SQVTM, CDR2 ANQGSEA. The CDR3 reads CSVNLGSYEQYF. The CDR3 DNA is TGCAGCGTTAACCTGGGATCCTACGAGCAGTACTTC.